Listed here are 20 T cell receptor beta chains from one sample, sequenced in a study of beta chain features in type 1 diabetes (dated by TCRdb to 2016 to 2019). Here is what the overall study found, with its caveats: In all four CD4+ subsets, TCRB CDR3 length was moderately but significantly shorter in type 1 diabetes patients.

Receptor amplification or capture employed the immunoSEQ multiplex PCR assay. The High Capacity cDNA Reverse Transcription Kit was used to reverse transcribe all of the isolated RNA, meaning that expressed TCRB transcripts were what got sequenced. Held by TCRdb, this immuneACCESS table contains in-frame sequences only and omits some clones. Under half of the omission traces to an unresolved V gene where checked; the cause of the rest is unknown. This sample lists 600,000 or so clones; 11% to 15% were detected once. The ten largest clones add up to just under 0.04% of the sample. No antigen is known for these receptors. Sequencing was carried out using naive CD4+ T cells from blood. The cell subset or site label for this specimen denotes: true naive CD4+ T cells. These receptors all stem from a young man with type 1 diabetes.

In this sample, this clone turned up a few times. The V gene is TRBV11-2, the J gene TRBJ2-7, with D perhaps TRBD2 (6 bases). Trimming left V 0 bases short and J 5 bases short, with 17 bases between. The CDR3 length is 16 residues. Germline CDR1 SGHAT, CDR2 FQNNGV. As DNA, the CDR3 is TGTGCCAGCAGCTTAGATCCCGGCGGGAAGTCCCACGAGCAGTACTTC. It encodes CASSLDPGGKSHEQYF.

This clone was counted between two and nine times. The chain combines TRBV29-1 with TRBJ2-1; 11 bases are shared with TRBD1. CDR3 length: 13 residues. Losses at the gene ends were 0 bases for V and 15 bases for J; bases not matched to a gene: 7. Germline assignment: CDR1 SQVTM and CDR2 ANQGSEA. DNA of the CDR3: TGCAGCGTTGAAGATCGGGGGACAGGGGGTGTGTTCTTC. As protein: CSVEDRGTGGVFF.

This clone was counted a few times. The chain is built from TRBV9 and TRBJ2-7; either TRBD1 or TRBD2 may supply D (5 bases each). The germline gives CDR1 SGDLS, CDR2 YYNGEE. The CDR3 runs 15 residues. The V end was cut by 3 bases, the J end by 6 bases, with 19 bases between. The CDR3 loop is CASSATGTPGGEQYF. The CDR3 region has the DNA TGTGCCAGCAGCGCAACCGGGACCCCTGGGGGCGAGCAGTACTTC.

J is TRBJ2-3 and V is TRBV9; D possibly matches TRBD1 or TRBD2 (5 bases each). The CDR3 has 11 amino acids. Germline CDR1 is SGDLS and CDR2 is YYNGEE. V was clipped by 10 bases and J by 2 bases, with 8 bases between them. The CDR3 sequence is CASGATDTQYF. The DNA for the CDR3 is TGTGCCTCCGGGGCCACAGATACGCAGTATTTT.

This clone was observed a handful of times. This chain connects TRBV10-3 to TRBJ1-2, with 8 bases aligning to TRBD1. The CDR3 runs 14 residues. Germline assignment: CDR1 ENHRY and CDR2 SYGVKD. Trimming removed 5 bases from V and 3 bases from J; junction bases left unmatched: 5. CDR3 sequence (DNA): TGTGCCATCAGTTCTCGGGACAGGCACTATGGCTACACCTTC. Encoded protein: CAISSRDRHYGYTF.

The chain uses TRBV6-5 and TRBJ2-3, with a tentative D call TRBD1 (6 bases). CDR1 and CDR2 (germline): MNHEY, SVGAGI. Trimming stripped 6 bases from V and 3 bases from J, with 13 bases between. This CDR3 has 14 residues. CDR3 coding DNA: TGTGCCAGCAGAACTACAGGGAGTACAGATACGCAGTATTTT. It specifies CASRTTGSTDTQYF.

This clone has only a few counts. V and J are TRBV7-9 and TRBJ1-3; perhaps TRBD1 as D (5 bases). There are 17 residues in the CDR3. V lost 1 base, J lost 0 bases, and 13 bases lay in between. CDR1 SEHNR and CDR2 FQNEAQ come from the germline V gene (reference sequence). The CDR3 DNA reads TGTGCCAGCAGCTTAGGACCACCGACAGCCTCTGGAAACACCATATATTTT. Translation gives CASSLGPPTASGNTIYF.

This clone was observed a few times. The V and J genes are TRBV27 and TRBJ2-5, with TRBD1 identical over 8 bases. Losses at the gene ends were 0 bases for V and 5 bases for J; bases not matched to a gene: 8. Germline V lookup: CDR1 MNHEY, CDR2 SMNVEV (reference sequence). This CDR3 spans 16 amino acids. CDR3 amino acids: CASSLSGRGLEETQYF. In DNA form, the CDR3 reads TGTGCCAGCAGTTTATCTGGCAGGGGGCTGGAGGAGACCCAGTACTTC.

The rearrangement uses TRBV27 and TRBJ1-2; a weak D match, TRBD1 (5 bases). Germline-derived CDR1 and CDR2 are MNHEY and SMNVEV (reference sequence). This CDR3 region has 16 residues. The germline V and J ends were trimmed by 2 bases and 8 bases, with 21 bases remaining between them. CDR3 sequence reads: CASSLAGIAGGVGYTF. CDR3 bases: TGTGCCAGCAGTTTAGCAGGGATCGCGGGGGGTGTCGGCTACACCTTC.

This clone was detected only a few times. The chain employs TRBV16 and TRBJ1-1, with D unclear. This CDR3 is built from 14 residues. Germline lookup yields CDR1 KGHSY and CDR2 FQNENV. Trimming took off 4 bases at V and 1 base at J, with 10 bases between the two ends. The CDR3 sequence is CASSPLGENTEAFF. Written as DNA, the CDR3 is TGTGCCAGCAGCCCCCTTGGGGAGAACACTGAAGCTTTCTTT.

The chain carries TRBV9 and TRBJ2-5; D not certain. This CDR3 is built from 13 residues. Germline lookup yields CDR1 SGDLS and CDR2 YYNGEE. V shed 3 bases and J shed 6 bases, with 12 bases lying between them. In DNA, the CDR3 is TGTGCCAGCAGCGCCAGTGGGGATCAGACCCAGTACTTC. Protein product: CASSASGDQTQYF.

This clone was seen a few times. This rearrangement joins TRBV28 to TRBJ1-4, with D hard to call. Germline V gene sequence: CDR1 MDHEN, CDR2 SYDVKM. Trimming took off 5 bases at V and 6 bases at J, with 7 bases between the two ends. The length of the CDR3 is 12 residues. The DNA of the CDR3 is TGTGCCAGCAGTCCTGCGCATGAAAAACTGTTTTTT. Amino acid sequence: CASSPAHEKLFF.

The CDR3 bases are TGTGCCACGCACCGGAACACTGAAGCTTTCTTT. Residues: CATHRNTEAFF. The rearrangement uses TRBV6-1 and TRBJ1-1; D gene ambiguous. The ends were cut back, 10 bases at V and 1 base at J, with 7 bases in the middle. CDR1 and CDR2 from the germline V gene are MNHNS and SASEGT. This CDR3 is built from 11 residues.

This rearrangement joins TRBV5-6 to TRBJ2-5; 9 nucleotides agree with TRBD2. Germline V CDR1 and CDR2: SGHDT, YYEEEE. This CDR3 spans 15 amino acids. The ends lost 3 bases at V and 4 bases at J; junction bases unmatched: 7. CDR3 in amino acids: CASSSLAGDRETQYF. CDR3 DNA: TGTGCCAGCAGCTCCTTAGCGGGGGATCGAGAGACCCAGTACTTC.

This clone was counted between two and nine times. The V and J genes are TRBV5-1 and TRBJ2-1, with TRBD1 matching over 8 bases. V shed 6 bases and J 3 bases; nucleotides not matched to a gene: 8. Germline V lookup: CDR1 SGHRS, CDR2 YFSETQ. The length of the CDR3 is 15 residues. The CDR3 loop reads CASNDQGAGYNEQFF. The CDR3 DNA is TGCGCCAGCAATGACCAGGGGGCGGGCTACAATGAGCAGTTCTTC. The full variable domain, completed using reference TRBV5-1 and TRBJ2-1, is KAGVTQTPRYLIKTRGQQVTLSCSPISGHRSVSWYQQTPGQGLQFLFEYFSETQRNKGNFPGRFSGRQFSNSRSEMNVSTLELGDSALYLCASNDQGAGYNEQFFGPGTRLTVL.

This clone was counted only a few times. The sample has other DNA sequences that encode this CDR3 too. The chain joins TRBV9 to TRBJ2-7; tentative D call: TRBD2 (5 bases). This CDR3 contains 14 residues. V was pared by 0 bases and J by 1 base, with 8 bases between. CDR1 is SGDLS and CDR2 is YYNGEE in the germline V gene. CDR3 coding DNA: TGTGCCAGCAGCGTAGATGAGGGATCCTACGAGCAGTACTTC. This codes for CASSVDEGSYEQYF.

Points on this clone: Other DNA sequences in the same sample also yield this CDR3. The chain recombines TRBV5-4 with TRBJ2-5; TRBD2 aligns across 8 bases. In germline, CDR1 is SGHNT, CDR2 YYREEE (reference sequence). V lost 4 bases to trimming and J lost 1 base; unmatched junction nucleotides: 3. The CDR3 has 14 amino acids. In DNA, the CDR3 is TGTGCCAGCAGCCTCCGGGGGGGCCAAGAGACCCAGTACTTC. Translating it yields CASSLRGGQETQYF.

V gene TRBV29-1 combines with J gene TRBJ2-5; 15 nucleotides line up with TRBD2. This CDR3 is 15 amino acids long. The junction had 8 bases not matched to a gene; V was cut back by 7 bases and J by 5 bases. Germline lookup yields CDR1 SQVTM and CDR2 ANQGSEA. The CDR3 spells CSGSGLAGGRETQYF. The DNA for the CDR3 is TGCAGCGGCTCCGGACTAGCGGGAGGGAGGGAGACCCAGTACTTC.

Here the CDR3 reads CASRGGTGVEQYF. The CDR3 nucleotides are TGTGCCAGCAGAGGGGGGACAGGAGTTGAGCAGTACTTC. This chain joins TRBV28 and TRBJ2-7, with 8 nucleotides matching TRBD1. The germline CDR1 and CDR2 sequences are MDHEN and SYDVKM. With 6 bases clipped from V and 7 bases from J, the junction kept 8 bases outside the gene matches. The CDR3 is made up of 13 amino acids.

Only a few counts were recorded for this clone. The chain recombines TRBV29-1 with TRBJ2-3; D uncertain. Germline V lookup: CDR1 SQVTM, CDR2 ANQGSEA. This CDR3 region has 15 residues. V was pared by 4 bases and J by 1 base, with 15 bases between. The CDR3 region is CSVVRPTDGTDTQYF. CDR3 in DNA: TGCAGCGTTGTGAGGCCTACAGACGGCACAGATACGCAGTATTTT.